The clone carrying this TCR beta chain has just a few counts. Its antigen remains unknown. The sample is drawn from a study of T-cell reconstitution after alpha-beta-depleted transplantation in children. Findings of the study overall: The main origin of T-cell counts and diversity one year after transplant was newly produced T cells. Approximately two months post-transplant, alpha-beta T cells reportedly originated from several hundred expanded graft clones. Recipient T cells and thymic progenitors that survived were the source of the high TCRbeta diversity seen at day 60 in some patients.

Unique molecular identifiers were incorporated when the TCRbeta library was constructed. Using its own MiXCR run on the PCR reads, TCRdb lists one record per CDR3 protein. The profile shows more than 400,000 distinct CDR3 sequences, roughly two fifths of them singletons. V was shortened by 3 bases and J by 7 bases, with 18 bases between the two germline ends. This CDR3 has 15 residues. Germline V gives CDR1 MNHEY, CDR2 SVGAGI. This receptor was taken from a girl between 2 and 10 years old with aplastic anemia, due to receive a stem cell transplant. The sequencing here drew on PBMCs, taken before TCRalphabeta/CD19-depleted stem cell transplant. The chain is built from TRBV6-5 and TRBJ2-5, with a weak D call TRBD2 (6 bases). CDR3 in DNA: TGTGCCAGCAGTTATAAGCGGGCCAACCTAGGGACCCAGTACTTC. Translation: CASSYKRANLGTQYF.